Here is one T cell receptor beta chain with its context. This clonotype occurred many times. Its antigen remains undetermined. Per-base qualities were not stored, and no clone one base away is much larger. The record originates from a study of T cells in Graves' hyperthyroidism and ophthalmopathy (dated by TCRdb to about 2019). About the study as a whole: Peripheral blood was collected at initial diagnosis, before any treatment. TCR V-J signatures able to tell the groups apart were searched for in a discovery cohort of about a hundred patients, of whom roughly 42 had Graves' ophthalmopathy and under 65 had stable Graves' hyperthyroidism. Prospective prediction of ophthalmopathy was tested in an independent validation cohort of about 19 hyperthyroidism patients and around 16 patients who later progressed to ophthalmopathy. For training and testing, the 80 to 100 patients in the discovery cohort were randomly divided in a 7:3 ratio. The study also compared thyroid tissue and blood T-cell repertoires from more than five Graves' hyperthyroidism patients. Following sampling, methimazole starting at 30 mg daily was given to hyperthyroidism patients, and high-dose intravenous methylprednisolone was given to ophthalmopathy patients. According to the paper, TCR Vbeta CDR3 sequencing was carried out on 135 peripheral blood samples, which came from some 41 ophthalmopathy, some 73 hyperthyroidism and approximately 17 progressor patients.

Results the study describes overall, beyond this receptor: Most expanded thyroid clonotypes (frequency above 0.001) were also detected in blood, suggesting blood repertoires may reflect thyroid immune responses. In validation, progression to ophthalmopathy was predicted by the model with roughly 69% sensitivity and roughly 76% specificity, a median of about 6 months before onset. A 13 V-J signature model separated ophthalmopathy from stable hyperthyroidism, with about 90% sensitivity and 81% to 82% specificity in cross-validation and 80%/75% in testing. Sample size was not statistically predetermined, and blinding of investigators to group allocation was not performed.

The TCR beta CDR3 regions were amplified from the RNA transcripts. The first round of RT-PCR for the TCR CDR3 was performed with the HTBI primer set and the Qiagen OneStep RT-PCR kit. A second multiplex PCR round built the libraries, followed by size selection and purification. Sequencing of the libraries was done on an Illumina HiSeq2000 using paired-end 100 bp reads. In the original analysis: SOAPnuke was used to process the raw data, throwing out any read that contained adapters or uncalled bases, had a mean Phred below 15, or lacked an exact constant-primer or identifier match. High-quality paired reads were merged using COPE v1.2.5, and each unique nucleotide sequence was defined as a clonotype. MiTCR v1.1 was used to align the clonotypes against IMGT TRBV, TRBD and TRBJ reference segments. The analysis included only V-J combinations with a frequency above 0.0001, which together covered 99% to 99.2% of the repertoires. A TCS score was defined as the ratio between F50 (clonal expansion) and ExV (chaos), using BLOSUM62-based TCRdist between CDR3 peptides within each V-J. Welch's t-statistics and random forest reduced just over 500 V-J features to 13, which were used in a naive Bayes classifier (R e1071). TCRdb ran its own pipeline on the public reads, namely fastp trimming at Q25 and MiXCR clone calling, and kept in-frame beta chains. Rows with one shared CDR3 protein collapse into an entry with the most common genes and DNA. The V and J calls were not made by the authors but by TCRdb's processing. This sample gives around 600,000 distinct CDR3 sequences in total; about 14% of them show up just once. Of the sample, roughly 7.1% falls within the top ten clones.

CDR1 and CDR2 are drawn from the germline V gene: SGHTA, FQGNSA. Relative to germline, V is missing 3 bases and J is missing 5 bases, with 2 bases of the junction outside any gene match. Inclusive of the bounding cysteine and phenylalanine, the CDR3 is 14 residues long. Only the CDR3 region is kept as DNA, spanning 42 bases read in frame from base 1. Ophthalmopathy patients had moderately to severely active disease, with a Clinical Activity Score of 3 or more, a NOSPECS grade of 4 or more, and a disease duration of less than 3 months. Exclusion was applied to patients with uncontrolled infections, other autoimmune diseases, pregnancy or lactation. Diagnoses relied on clinical symptoms, serum thyroxine and TRAb, thyroid ultrasound and orbital computed tomography. PBMCs were isolated from 8 to 10 ml of fresh peripheral blood by Ficoll-Paque density gradient centrifugation. Trizol reagent was used to extract total RNA, and RNA quality was then checked on an Agilent 2100 Bioanalyzer.

This clonotype was sampled from a woman aged 18-29 years with Graves' ophthalmopathy. This chain is built from TRBV7-2 and TRBJ2-5; a stretch of 11 junction bases matches TRBD2. Sequences were obtained from blood. Read as DNA, the sequence is TGTGCCAGCAGCTTGCTAGCGGGAGGTGAGACCCAGTACTTC. It specifies CASSLLAGGETQYF.